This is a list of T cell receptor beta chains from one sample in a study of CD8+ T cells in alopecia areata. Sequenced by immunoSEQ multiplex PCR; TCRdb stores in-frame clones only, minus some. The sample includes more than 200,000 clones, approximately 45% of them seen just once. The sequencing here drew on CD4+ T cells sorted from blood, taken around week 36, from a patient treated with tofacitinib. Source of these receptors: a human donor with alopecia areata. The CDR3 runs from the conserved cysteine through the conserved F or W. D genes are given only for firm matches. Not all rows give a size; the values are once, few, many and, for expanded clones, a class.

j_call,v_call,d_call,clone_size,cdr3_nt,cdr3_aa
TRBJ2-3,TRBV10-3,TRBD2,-,TGTGCCATCAGTCCTAGCGGAATAAACACAGATACGCAGTATTTT,CAISPSGINTDTQYF
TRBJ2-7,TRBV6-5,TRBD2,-,TGTGCCAGCAGTTCTCCTAGCGGAGGGGACTACGAGCAGTACTTC,CASSSPSGGDYEQYF
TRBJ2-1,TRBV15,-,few,TGTGCCACCAGCAGAGCGGGGGTGGGCAATGAGCAGTTCTTC,CATSRAGVGNEQFF
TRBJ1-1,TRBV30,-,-,TGTGCCTGGCGTCAACAGGGCTCCACTGAAGCTTTCTTT,CAWRQQGSTEAFF
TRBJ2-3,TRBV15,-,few,TGTGCCACCAGCAGAGTATACTCAGATACGCAGTATTTT,CATSRVYSDTQYF
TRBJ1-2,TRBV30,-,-,TGTGCCTGGGTGGGCAGGAGTTATGGCTACACCTTC,CAWVGRSYGYTF
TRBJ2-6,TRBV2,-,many,TGTGCCAGCGGGGAGATCTCTGGGGCCAACGTCCTGACTTTC,CASGEISGANVLTF
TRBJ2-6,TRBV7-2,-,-,TGTGCCAGCAGTGTGGACAGTTCCTTCTCTGGGGCCAACGTCCTGACTTTC,CASSVDSSFSGANVLTF
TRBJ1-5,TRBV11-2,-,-,TGTGCCAGCAGCCGATCCCCCACTCAGCCCCAGCATTTT,CASSRSPTQPQHF
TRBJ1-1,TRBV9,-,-,TGTGCCAGCAGCGTAGGTCAGCGGACTGAAGCTTTCTTT,CASSVGQRTEAFF
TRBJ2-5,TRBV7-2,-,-,TGTGCCAGCTCCCCCGGAGAGACCCAGTACTTC,CASSPGETQYF
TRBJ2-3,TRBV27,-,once,TGTGCCAGCAGCTCGGGGATGCGGGATACGCAGTATTTT,CASSSGMRDTQYF
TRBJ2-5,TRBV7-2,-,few,TGTGCCAGCAGCTTAGTCCAGGAAGGGACCCAGTACTTC,CASSLVQEGTQYF
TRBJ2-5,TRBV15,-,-,TGTGCCACCAGCAGAGATCGGGACTCCCAAGAGACCCAGTACTTC,CATSRDRDSQETQYF
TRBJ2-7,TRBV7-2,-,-,TGTGCCAGCAGCGCCTTACAGGGCCTAGAATCCTACGAGCAGTACTTC,CASSALQGLESYEQYF
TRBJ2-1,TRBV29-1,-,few,TGCAGCGTTGAAACCAGGGTGGGGGCTGAGCAGTTCTTC,CSVETRVGAEQFF
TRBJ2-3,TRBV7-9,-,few,TGTGCCAGCAGCAGGTCTGACACAGATACGCAGTATTTT,CASSRSDTDTQYF
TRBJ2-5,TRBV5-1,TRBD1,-,TGCGCCAGCAGAAAGGGGACAGGGGTAGAGACCCAGTACTTC,CASRKGTGVETQYF
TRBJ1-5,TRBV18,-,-,TGTGCCAGCTCACCAATCCAAACCCGCGATCAGCCCCAGCATTTT,CASSPIQTRDQPQHF
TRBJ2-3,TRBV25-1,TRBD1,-,TGTGCCAGCAGCTTGCCCCTTGGGACAGGGGACGCAGATACGCAGTATTTT,CASSLPLGTGDADTQYF
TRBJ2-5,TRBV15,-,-,TGTGCCACCAGCAGACCCGGGGCCGGCATTGGATGGGAGACCCAGTACTTC,CATSRPGAGIGWETQYF
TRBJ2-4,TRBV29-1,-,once,TGCAGCGTTTCCCTAGACGCCCTAGCCAAAAACATTCAGTACTTC,CSVSLDALAKNIQYF
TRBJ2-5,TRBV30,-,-,TGTGCCTGGAGGACGGGACCTGGGGAGACCCAGTACTTC,CAWRTGPGETQYF
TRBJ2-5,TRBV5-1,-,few,TGCGCCAGCAGCCGAAACAGGGGAGGAGAGACCCAGTACTTC,CASSRNRGGETQYF
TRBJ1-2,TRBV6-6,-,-,TGTGCCAGCAGTCCGACAGGTTTTAATGGCTACACCTTC,CASSPTGFNGYTF
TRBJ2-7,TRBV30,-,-,TGTGCCTGGAGCCCCGACCGGGTTCAGCAGTACTTC,CAWSPDRVQQYF
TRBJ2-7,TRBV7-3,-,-,TGTGCCAGCAGCTTAACCCCAGTCGAGGCCGGGGAGCAGTACTTC,CASSLTPVEAGEQYF
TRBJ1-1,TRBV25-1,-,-,TGTGCCAGCAGTAGAACAGGGAACACTGAAGCTTTCTTT,CASSRTGNTEAFF
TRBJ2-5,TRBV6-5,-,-,TGTGCCACTCGGGGGGCCGGGACCAACCAAGAGACCCAGTACTTC,CATRGAGTNQETQYF
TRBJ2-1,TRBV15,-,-,TGTGCCACCAGCCGAGGGACTCTCGGGAATGAGCAGTTCTTC,CATSRGTLGNEQFF
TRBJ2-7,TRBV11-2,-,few,TGTGCCAGCAGCTTGTTGCAGAGCTCCTACGAGCAGTACTTC,CASSLLQSSYEQYF